This T cell receptor beta chain derives from a study of blood T cell repertoires in COVID-19. As for the study in general: From T cells, B-cell-depleted T cells, or PBMCs came the material, which was cDNA or gDNA.

The CDR3 runs 17 residues. V was shortened by 1 base and J by 6 bases, with 22 bases between the two germline ends. CDR1 and CDR2 (germline): SGHRS, YFSETQ. Libraries were prepared by immunoSEQ multiplex PCR; TCRdb keeps only in-frame clonotypes and omits some of them. The sample contains 300,000 to 350,000 clones, roughly 90% of which appear only once. Patients at the Seattle site were enrolled during active infection and followed longitudinally. Sequenced: peripheral blood. The V call is TRBV5-1, the J call TRBJ1-1; D gene uncertain. The TCR sequence derives from a young woman with COVID-19, enrolled during active disease. CDR3 amino acids: CASSLRLTGGKKAEAFF. The CDR3 DNA sequence: TGCGCCAGCAGCTTGCGGCTTACGGGAGGGAAGAAGGCTGAAGCTTTCTTT.